These 23 T cell receptor beta chains came from one sample sequenced in a study of cytomegalovirus exposure and HLA in healthy donors. The protocol was immunoSEQ multiplex PCR, while the TCRdb copy is restricted to in-frame clones and leaves out a portion. The table lists around 250,000 clones, 90% of them singletons, with around 0.34% in the top ten. Sequenced: PBMCs. The source is a woman aged 18-29 years in good health and CMV-seronegative.

The V call is TRBV15, the J call TRBJ2-5; TRBD1 matches 7 bases. Germline V gives CDR1 LNHNV, CDR2 YYDKDF (reference sequence). J lost 2 bases, V lost 3 bases, and 3 bases had no gene match. The CDR3 has 14 residues. CDR3 nucleotide sequence: TGTGCCACCAGCAGCGACAGGGTACAAGAGACCCAGTACTTC. Translating gives CATSSDRVQETQYF.

J is TRBJ2-3 and V is TRBV19; D remains unclear. V was clipped by 4 bases and J by 1 base, with 15 bases between them. Germline CDR1 is LNHDA and CDR2 is SQIVND (reference sequence). CDR3 length equals 16 residues. CDR3 protein: CASSSPFYRGTDTQYF. The CDR3 coding sequence is TGTGCCAGTAGTAGCCCCTTTTACCGGGGCACAGATACGCAGTATTTT.

The chain recombines TRBV4-1 with TRBJ2-6, with D possibly being TRBD1 (6 bases). Trimming took off 1 base at V and 0 bases at J, with 22 bases between the two ends. The CDR3 totals 21 residues. From germline, CDR1 is MGHRA and CDR2 YSYEKL. CDR3 region: CASSQGNPWAGALSGANVLTF. The CDR3 DNA reads TGCGCCAGCAGCCAAGGGAACCCTTGGGCAGGGGCCCTCTCTGGGGCCAACGTCCTGACTTTC.

This chain links TRBV5-5 with TRBJ1-6; D remains unclear. Germline V CDR1 and CDR2: SGHKS, YYEKEE (reference sequence). The V end lost 5 bases, the J end lost 3 bases, and 9 bases lay between the germline ends. This CDR3 contains 14 residues. Here the CDR3 DNA reads TGTGCCAGCAGGGTCGAACTCTATAATTCACCCCTCCACTTT. This translates into CASRVELYNSPLHF.

V is TRBV19 and J is TRBJ1-2; TRBD1 matches 7 bases. CDR1 LNHDA and CDR2 SQIVND come from the germline V gene (reference sequence). V shed 7 bases and J 4 bases; nucleotides not matched to a gene: 6. This CDR3 region has 13 residues. The CDR3: CASTIGGTYGYTF. CDR3 nucleotides: TGTGCCAGTACCATAGGGGGCACCTATGGCTACACCTTC.

This chain uses TRBV30 with TRBJ1-3; D perhaps matches TRBD1 (5 bases). Germline CDR1 and CDR2: GTSNPN and SVGIG (reference sequence). The CDR3 consists of 14 residues. V was clipped by 0 bases and J by 2 bases, with 8 bases between them. This CDR3 reads CAWSVGTPGNTIYF. For the CDR3, the DNA is TGTGCCTGGAGTGTAGGGACTCCTGGAAACACCATATATTTT.

This chain links TRBV27 with TRBJ1-2; 7 nucleotides match TRBD1. V dropped 0 bases and J dropped 8; count of bases not matched to a gene: 3. The CDR3 is 13 residues long. Germline V CDR1 and CDR2: MNHEY, SMNVEV (reference sequence). CDR3 in DNA: TGTGCCAGCAGTTTATCGACAGGGTCGGGCTACACCTTC. Its protein is CASSLSTGSGYTF.

The chain combines TRBV2 with TRBJ2-1; TRBD2 aligns across 12 bases. Germline CDR1 and CDR2: SNHLY and FYNNEI. The CDR3 has 16 amino acids. J lost 8 bases, V lost 7 bases, and 12 bases had no gene match. The chain's CDR3 is CASTRRLAGDRDEQFF. The CDR3 region has the DNA TGTGCCAGCACCCGACGACTAGCGGGGGACAGGGATGAGCAGTTCTTC.

The chain recombines TRBV11-2 with TRBJ1-2; TRBD1 might be the D (6 bases). Germline V gives CDR1 SGHAT, CDR2 FQNNGV. The CDR3 length is 14 residues. Between the trimmed V and J ends, which lost 5 bases and 6 bases, there was a span of 16 bases. In DNA, the CDR3 is TGTGCCAGCAGCCAATTGCAGGGGTCGGATGGCTACACCTTC. Residues: CASSQLQGSDGYTF.

The genes are TRBV5-6 and TRBJ2-5; 9 positions match TRBD1. The germline V gene encodes CDR1 SGHDT and CDR2 YYEEEE. CDR3 size: 14 residues. J gave up 5 bases and V 6 bases, and 8 bases lay outside the gene matches. The CDR3 here is CASNPTGGFETQYF. CDR3 in DNA: TGTGCCAGCAACCCGACAGGGGGGTTCGAGACCCAGTACTTC.

V is TRBV28 and J is TRBJ2-3; TRBD1 is a possible D gene (5 bases). Trimming removed 4 bases from V and 2 bases from J, with 13 bases in between. The length of the CDR3 is 15 residues. Per the germline V gene, CDR1 is MDHEN and CDR2 is SYDVKM. CDR3 DNA: TGTGCCAGCAGTTCACGACAGAAGCCCACAGATACGCAGTATTTT. This sequence encodes CASSSRQKPTDTQYF.

The V gene is TRBV5-8, the J gene TRBJ2-3, with D maybe TRBD2 (5 bases). The germline V gene encodes CDR1 SGHTS and CDR2 YDEGEE. The V gene lost 1 base and the J gene lost 2 bases, with 8 bases spanning the gap. This CDR3 has 14 amino acids. The CDR3: CASSLNGNTDTQYF. As DNA, the CDR3 is TGTGCCAGCAGCTTGAACGGGAACACAGATACGCAGTATTTT.

This rearrangement joins TRBV9 to TRBJ2-7; D may be TRBD1 (7 bases). Germline V gives CDR1 SGDLS, CDR2 YYNGEE. Trimming took 7 bases from V and 0 from J, leaving 14 bases between them. The CDR3 runs 14 residues. For the CDR3, the DNA is TGTGCCAGCGCCCGACAGGGAGGCTCCTACGAGCAGTACTTC. Translated, it gives CASARQGGSYEQYF.

The J gene is TRBJ1-6, the V gene TRBV4-3; D not resolved. CDR1 and CDR2 from the germline V gene are LGHNA and YSLEER. The CDR3 is made up of 16 amino acids. Between the trimmed V and J ends, which lost 0 bases and 8 bases, there was a span of 14 bases. This CDR3 is CASSQDLSGRDSPLHF. CDR3 sequence (DNA): TGCGCCAGCAGCCAAGATCTGAGCGGGAGAGATTCACCCCTCCACTTT.

This chain joins TRBV6-1 and TRBJ1-6, with D maybe TRBD1 (6 bases). V shed 10 bases and J shed 6 bases, with 19 bases lying between them. Germline assignment: CDR1 MNHNS and CDR2 SASEGT. The CDR3 has 15 residues. Here the CDR3 DNA reads TGTGCCATCAGAGACTGGGACACGGCTAATTCACCCCTCCACTTT. Residues: CAIRDWDTANSPLHF.

This chain joins TRBV27 and TRBJ2-3; TRBD2 agrees at 9 bases. Germline lookup yields CDR1 MNHEY and CDR2 SMNVEV (reference sequence). V lost 6 bases and J lost 4; bases outside the gene matches: 11. This CDR3 has 16 amino acids. CDR3 DNA sequence: TGTGCCAGCAGCCGTGGGGCGGGGGGGCCGCCAGATACGCAGTATTTT. It translates to CASSRGAGGPPDTQYF.

The chain recombines TRBV7-6 with TRBJ1-1; weak D call: TRBD1 (5 bases). The CDR3 totals 15 residues. Trimming cost V 0 bases and J 0 bases, with 8 bases left between them. Germline CDR1 reads SGHVS; CDR2 reads FNYEAQ. CDR3 loop: CASSLAGEMNTEAFF. CDR3 nucleotide sequence: TGTGCCAGCAGCTTAGCAGGGGAAATGAACACTGAAGCTTTCTTT.

The chain carries TRBV9 and TRBJ1-1; 8 bases agree with TRBD1. Germline V gene lookup returns CDR1 SGDLS and CDR2 YYNGEE. Trimming cost V 4 bases and J 1 base; bases outside gene matches: 18. There are 19 residues in the CDR3. The CDR3 sequence is CASSTNRWGGQGGNTEAFF. The DNA for the CDR3 is TGTGCCAGCAGCACAAACAGGTGGGGAGGACAGGGAGGGAACACTGAAGCTTTCTTT.

In the case of this clone: Other DNA sequences from this sample encode an identical CDR3 as well. The chain combines TRBV19 with TRBJ1-1; D is uncertain. Germline-derived CDR1 and CDR2 are LNHDA and SQIVND (reference sequence). Trimming removed 3 bases from V and 0 bases from J, with 5 bases in between. This CDR3 comprises 13 residues. The chain's CDR3 is CASSIAVNTEAFF. The CDR3 DNA reads as TGTGCCAGTAGTATCGCAGTGAACACTGAAGCTTTCTTT.

The chain's CDR3 is CASSPWGGLQEQFF. CDR3 sequence (DNA): TGTGCCAGCAGCCCCTGGGGGGGTCTCCAGGAGCAGTTCTTC. The J gene is TRBJ2-1, the V gene TRBV27; 7 bases fit TRBD2. The junction had 12 bases not matched to a gene; V was cut back by 6 bases and J by 10 bases. The CDR3 is made up of 14 amino acids. Germline V lookup: CDR1 MNHEY, CDR2 SMNVEV (reference sequence).

The chain couples TRBV19 to TRBJ2-6, with no clear D. Per the germline V gene, CDR1 is LNHDA and CDR2 is SQIVND (reference sequence). The V end lost 3 bases, the J end lost 0 bases, and 6 bases lay between the germline ends. The CDR3 is made up of 15 amino acids. CDR3 sequence: CASSMSASGANVLTF. For the CDR3, the DNA is TGTGCCAGTAGTATGAGCGCCTCTGGGGCCAACGTCCTGACTTTC.

The V gene is TRBV7-6, the J gene TRBJ1-2; 10 bases are shared with TRBD1. V shed 4 bases, J shed 8 bases, and the junction held 7 bases outside the gene matches. This CDR3 region has 14 residues. Germline CDR1 and CDR2: SGHVS and FNYEAQ. The chain's CDR3 is CASSSTGTGDGYTF. CDR3 DNA sequence: TGTGCCAGCAGCTCTACCGGGACAGGGGACGGCTACACCTTC.

This clone was counted a single time. This chain uses TRBV28 with TRBJ1-1; unclear D gene. Germline V CDR1 and CDR2: MDHEN, SYDVKM. The ends were cut back, 6 bases at V and 6 bases at J, with 17 bases in the middle. This CDR3 spans 14 amino acids. The CDR3 region is CASSLGSLTAEAFF. CDR3 DNA: TGTGCCAGCAGCCTAGGGAGTCTAACAGCTGAAGCTTTCTTT.